This TCR beta chain originates from a study of technical replicates of blood from several donors. Method: immunoSEQ multiplex PCR; TCRdb's copy keeps in-frame clones and lacks some. Of around 100,000 clones detected, around 95% appear once; the ten largest clones hold about 0.3%. V trimming: 6 bases; J trimming: 7 bases; junction bases outside the gene matches: 4. Per the germline V gene, CDR1 is WNHNN and CDR2 is SYGVQD (reference sequence). The CDR3 spans 13 residues. The TCR comes from a human donor in good health. Sequenced sample: T cells isolated from PBMCs. The rearrangement uses TRBV10-1 and TRBJ2-1, with 9 bases matching TRBD1. CDR3 loop: CASSGQGINEQFF. For the CDR3, the DNA is TGCGCCAGCAGCGGACAGGGGATTAATGAGCAGTTCTTC.